Presented here are 5 T cell receptor beta chains from one specimen sequenced in a study of cytomegalovirus exposure and HLA in healthy donors. 13 Jbeta primers and 60 Vbeta primers were used for the PCR. Produced via immunoSEQ multiplex PCR; TCRdb's table is partial and in-frame only. The repertoire has tens of thousands of clones, roughly 73% of them found once; the top ten carry approximately 20%. The source material was PBMCs. The receptors were sampled from a middle-aged woman in good health and CMV-seropositive.

This clone was seen a single time. This rearrangement joins TRBV19 to TRBJ2-5; 10 bases are shared with TRBD1. The junction had 7 bases not matched to a gene; V was cut back by 5 bases and J by 4 bases. There are 15 residues in the CDR3. Germline CDR1 LNHDA, CDR2 SQIVND (reference sequence). In nucleotides, the CDR3 is TGTGCCAGTAGTCCGGGGACAGGGGTAAGAGAGACCCAGTACTTC. It yields the protein CASSPGTGVRETQYF. Full variable domain (remainder filled in from reference TRBV19 and TRBJ2-5): DGGITQSPKYLFRKEGQNVTLSCEQNLNHDAMYWYRQDPGQGLRLIYYSQIVNDFQKGDIAEGYSVSREKKESFPLTVTSAQKNPTAFYLCASSPGTGVRETQYFGPGTRLLVL.

The chain links TRBV2 to TRBJ1-1, with 7 bases aligning to TRBD1. Trimming took 1 base from V and 7 from J; bases not matched to a gene: 6. The CDR3 sequence is 14 residues long. Germline V lookup: CDR1 SNHLY, CDR2 FYNNEI. The CDR3 region is CASSEDFGTDEAFF. CDR3 DNA sequence: TGTGCCAGCAGTGAAGACTTTGGGACAGATGAAGCTTTCTTT.

Regarding this clone: One junction end does not reproduce the germline sequence, and a read error may be involved. The chain has TRBV15 and TRBJ1-6, with D possibly TRBD1 on 6 matching bases. The CDR3 covers 16 residues. Germline V gives CDR1 LNHNV, CDR2 YYDKDF (reference sequence). The CDR3 loop is CAPSTIRTVRNSPLHF. The CDR3 DNA reads as TGTGCCCCCAGCACTATCCGGACAGTGAGGAATTCACCCCTCCACTTT.

The chain recombines TRBV9 with TRBJ2-3; TRBD2 might be the D (6 bases). This CDR3 has 15 amino acids. The germline V gene encodes CDR1 SGDLS and CDR2 YYNGEE. V lost 3 bases and J lost 0, with 11 bases in between. The CDR3 coding sequence is TGTGCCAGCAGCGCACTCGGGACTAGCACAGATACGCAGTATTTT. Encoded protein: CASSALGTSTDTQYF.

This clone was seen a single time. The rearrangement joins TRBV7-9 to TRBJ2-3; D is ambiguous. The CDR3 length is 17 residues. Germline V gene sequence: CDR1 SEHNR, CDR2 FQNEAQ (reference sequence). V was trimmed by 4 bases and J by 2 bases, leaving 19 bases between them. CDR3 sequence: CASSSALPYDTTDTQYF. DNA of the CDR3: TGTGCCAGCAGCTCCGCGCTGCCTTACGACACCACAGATACGCAGTATTTT.